The 7 T cell receptor beta chains reported below all come from one sample, sequenced in a study of cytomegalovirus exposure and HLA in healthy donors. 13 Jbeta primers and 60 Vbeta primers were used for the PCR. This table comes from immunoSEQ multiplex PCR, and its TCRdb copy is limited to in-frame clones, with some not included. This sample has about 190,000 clones, with roughly 80% found just once. The specimen was PBMCs. All receptors derive from a middle-aged man in good health and CMV-seropositive.

DNA of the CDR3: TGTGCCAGCAGCGGGGGACTAGCGGGGCCGGCAATTCAGTACTTC. Its translation: CASSGGLAGPAIQYF. The chain carries TRBV9 and TRBJ2-4; 13 nucleotides align to TRBD2. This CDR3 spans 15 amino acids. Germline V gene lookup returns CDR1 SGDLS and CDR2 YYNGEE. The junction had 7 bases not matched to a gene; V was cut back by 3 bases and J by 10 bases.

The J gene is TRBJ1-1, the V gene TRBV6-5; weak D call: TRBD1 (6 bases). Per the germline V gene, CDR1 is MNHEY and CDR2 is SVGAGI. The CDR3 has 13 amino acids. Trimming took 8 bases from V and 4 from J, leaving 14 bases between them. CDR3 sequence reads: CASYGGGSTEAFF. DNA for the CDR3: TGTGCCAGCTACGGGGGGGGCAGCACTGAAGCTTTCTTT.

This clone was recorded a few times. This rearrangement joins TRBV5-1 to TRBJ1-1; 12 bases align to TRBD1. CDR1 and CDR2 from the germline V gene are SGHRS and YFSETQ. The CDR3 contains 19 residues. Trimming cost V 4 bases and J 1 base; bases outside gene matches: 14. The chain's CDR3 is CASSPGPGTGGPQNTEAFF. The CDR3 DNA reads as TGCGCCAGCAGCCCGGGTCCCGGGACAGGGGGCCCTCAGAACACTGAAGCTTTCTTT. Combining the CDR3 with reference TRBV5-1 and TRBJ1-1 gives the whole variable domain KAGVTQTPRYLIKTRGQQVTLSCSPISGHRSVSWYQQTPGQGLQFLFEYFSETQRNKGNFPGRFSGRQFSNSRSEMNVSTLELGDSALYLCASSPGPGTGGPQNTEAFFGQGTRLTVV.

The chain employs TRBV4-3 and TRBJ1-2; D gene uncertain. Trimming took 0 bases from V and 8 from J, leaving 16 bases between them. The germline V gene has CDR1 LGHNA and CDR2 YSLEER. CDR3 size: 15 residues. CDR3 loop: CASSQDHSREWGYTF. The CDR3 nucleotides are TGCGCCAGCAGCCAAGATCACAGTCGGGAATGGGGCTACACCTTC.

The V gene is TRBV12-5, the J gene TRBJ2-3; no definite D call. Germline CDR1 reads LGHNT; CDR2 reads FRNRAP. V lost 7 bases, J lost 2 bases, and 13 bases lay in between. The CDR3 length is 14 residues. The DNA for the CDR3 is TGTGCTAGTGCCCCCGGGTTACACACAGATACGCAGTATTTT. Protein sequence: CASAPGLHTDTQYF.

V usage is TRBV6-5 and J usage is TRBJ2-3; tentatively, D is TRBD1 (6 bases). Germline CDR1 MNHEY, CDR2 SVGAGI. The CDR3 extends over 15 amino acids. V was cut by 6 bases and J by 2 bases, with 15 bases left in between. CDR3 in DNA: TGTGCCAGCAGGAATTCAGGGGTACACACAGATACGCAGTATTTT. As protein: CASRNSGVHTDTQYF.

This rearrangement joins TRBV21-1 to TRBJ1-1. TRBV21-1 is recorded as a pseudogene. This CDR3 spans 19 amino acids. The CDR3 DNA sequence: TGTGCCAGCAGCAAAGAAAGGGTCGGGGTCCGGCTGAGGAACACTGAAGCTTTCTTT. Translated, it gives CASSKERVGVRLRNTEAFF.